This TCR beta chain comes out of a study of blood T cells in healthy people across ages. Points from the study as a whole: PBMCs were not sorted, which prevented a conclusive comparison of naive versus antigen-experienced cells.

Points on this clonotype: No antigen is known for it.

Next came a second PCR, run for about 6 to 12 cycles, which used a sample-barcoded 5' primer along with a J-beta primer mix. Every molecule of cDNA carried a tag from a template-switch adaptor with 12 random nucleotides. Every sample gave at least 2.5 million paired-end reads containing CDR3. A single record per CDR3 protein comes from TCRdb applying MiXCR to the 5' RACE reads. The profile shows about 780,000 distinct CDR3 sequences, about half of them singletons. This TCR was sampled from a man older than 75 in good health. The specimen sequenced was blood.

CDR3: CASSQIRTGSYEQYF. The CDR3 nucleotides are TGCGCCAGCAGCCAAATCAGGACAGGCTCCTACGAGCAGTACTTC. The chain carries TRBV4-1 and TRBJ2-7, with TRBD1 matching 7 bases. Per the germline V gene, CDR1 is MGHRA and CDR2 is YSYEKL. The CDR3 totals 15 residues. The V and J ends lost 2 bases and 0 bases, in that order; junction bases with no gene match: 4.